This note documents a single T cell receptor (beta chain) sequence. Its antigen specificity is not known. No much larger clonotype is one base removed from it; base qualities were not supplied. The immunoSEQ Assay, a bias-controlled multiplex PCR, was used to amplify TCRbeta CDR3 regions from genomic DNA. The study's own analysis went as follows. The number of nucleated cells in each sample was estimated by amplification of reference gene primers within the assay. To quantify the absolute abundance of each unique TCRbeta CDR3 rearrangement, sequence reads were collapsed and filtered. Productive Simpson clonality was computed per sample as the square root of Simpson's diversity index over productive rearrangements. TCRdb stores this immuneACCESS table with in-frame sequences only. Part of the clones is absent; in the studies checked, under half of the shortfall reflects unresolved V genes, and no reason is known for the rest. That table gives V, J and clone size, and the DNA gave D and trimming. The sample table lists about 250,000 clones, approximately 86% of them with a count of one. Around 1.5% of the sample is held by the ten biggest clonotypes.

The data belong to a study of blood T cell repertoires in COVID-19 (TCRdb year 2020). Background on the whole study: Samples covering the acute and convalescent phases of COVID-19 were provided by collaborators in the United States, Italy and Spain. The material from the prospective study consisted of cDNA or gDNA derived from T cells, B-cell-depleted T cells, or PBMCs. The dataset comprised deeply sampled blood TCRbeta repertoires from subjects exposed to, actively infected with, or recovered from COVID-19. The repertoires were released in a freely available public database intended as a resource for research on the immune response to SARS-CoV-2. The samples were drawn from the first 160 participants of the ongoing ImmuneRACE study and from 1,254 subjects provided by 6 global collaborators. Sample metadata almost always included a de-identified subject ID, COVID-19 status, age in years and sex. Where HLA class I and class II types were available, the types were taken from metadata supplied by the sample provider, not from assay-based typing.

V sheds 2 bases and J sheds 5 bases, leaving 14 bases between their ends. From the germline V gene, CDR1 is SGHVS and CDR2 is FNYEAQ. The CDR3 runs 15 residues from the cysteine to the phenylalanine. Only the CDR3 part of the read is kept: 45 bases, read in frame from the first base. A second Seattle source provided samples from volunteer blood donors who had recovered from COVID-19. Each collaborating institution followed its own protocols to collect whole blood in K2EDTA tubes. For TCRbeta analysis, collaborators shipped samples in one of three forms: frozen whole blood, isolated PBMCs, or DNA extracted from either of those sample types. The investigation overall reported the following: Clinical and demographic metadata were provided uncurated, with the amount varying by source and participant.

Source material: peripheral blood. The chain links TRBV7-6 with TRBJ2-3; matching of 7 bases hints at TRBD1 as the D gene. This TCR was sampled from a woman in her sixties or seventies who had recovered from COVID-19. CDR3 reads: CASSLTRGARDTQYF. The base sequence is TGTGCCAGCAGCTTAACCAGGGGGGCCCGAGATACGCAGTATTTT.